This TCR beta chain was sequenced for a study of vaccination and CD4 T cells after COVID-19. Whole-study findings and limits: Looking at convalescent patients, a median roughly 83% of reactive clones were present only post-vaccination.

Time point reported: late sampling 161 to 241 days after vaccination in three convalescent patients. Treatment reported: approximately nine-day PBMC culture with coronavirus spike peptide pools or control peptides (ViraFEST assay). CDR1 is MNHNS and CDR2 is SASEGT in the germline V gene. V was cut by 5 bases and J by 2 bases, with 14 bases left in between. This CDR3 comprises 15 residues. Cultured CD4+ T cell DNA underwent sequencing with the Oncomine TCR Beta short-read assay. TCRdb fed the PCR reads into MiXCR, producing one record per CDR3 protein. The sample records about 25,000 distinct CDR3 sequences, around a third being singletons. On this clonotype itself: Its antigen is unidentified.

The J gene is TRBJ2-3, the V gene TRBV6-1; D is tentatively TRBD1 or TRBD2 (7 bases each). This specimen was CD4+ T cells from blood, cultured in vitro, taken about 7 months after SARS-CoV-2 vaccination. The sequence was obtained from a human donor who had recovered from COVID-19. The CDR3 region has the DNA TGTGCCAGCAGTAGCGGGACAGAGACCACAGATACGCAGTATTTT. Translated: CASSSGTETTDTQYF.